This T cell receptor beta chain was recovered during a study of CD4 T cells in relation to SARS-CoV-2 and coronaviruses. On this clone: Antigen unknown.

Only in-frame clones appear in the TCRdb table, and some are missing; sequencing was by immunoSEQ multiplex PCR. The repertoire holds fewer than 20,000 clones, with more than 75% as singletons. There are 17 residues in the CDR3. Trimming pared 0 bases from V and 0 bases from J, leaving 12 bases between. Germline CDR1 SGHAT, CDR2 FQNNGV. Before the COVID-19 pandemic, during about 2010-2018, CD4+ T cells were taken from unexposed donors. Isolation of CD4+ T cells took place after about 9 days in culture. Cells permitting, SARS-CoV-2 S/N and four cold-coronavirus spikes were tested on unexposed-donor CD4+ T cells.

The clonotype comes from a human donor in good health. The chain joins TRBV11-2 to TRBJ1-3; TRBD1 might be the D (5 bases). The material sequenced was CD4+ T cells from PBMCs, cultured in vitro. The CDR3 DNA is TGTGCCAGCAGCTTAGACGGGACTGCCAACTCTGGAAACACCATATATTTT. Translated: CASSLDGTANSGNTIYF.